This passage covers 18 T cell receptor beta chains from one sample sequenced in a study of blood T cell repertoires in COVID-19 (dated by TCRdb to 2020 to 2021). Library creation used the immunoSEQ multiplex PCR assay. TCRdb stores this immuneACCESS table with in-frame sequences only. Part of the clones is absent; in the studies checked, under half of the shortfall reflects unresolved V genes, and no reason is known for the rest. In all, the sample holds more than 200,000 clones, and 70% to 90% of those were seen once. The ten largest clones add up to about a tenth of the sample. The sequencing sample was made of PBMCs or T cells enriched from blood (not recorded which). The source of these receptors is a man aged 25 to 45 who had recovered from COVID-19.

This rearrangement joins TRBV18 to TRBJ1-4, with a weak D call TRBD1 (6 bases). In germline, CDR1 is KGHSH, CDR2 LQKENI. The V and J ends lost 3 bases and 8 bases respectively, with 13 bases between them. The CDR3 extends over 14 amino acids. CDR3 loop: CASSPGHPGEKLFF. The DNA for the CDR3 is TGTGCCAGCTCACCGGGACACCCGGGGGAAAAACTGTTTTTT.

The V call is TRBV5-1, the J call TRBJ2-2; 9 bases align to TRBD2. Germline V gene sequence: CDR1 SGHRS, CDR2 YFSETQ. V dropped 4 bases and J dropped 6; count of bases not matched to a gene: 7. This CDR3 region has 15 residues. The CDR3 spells CASSPVSSGAGELFF. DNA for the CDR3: TGCGCCAGCAGCCCTGTGTCTAGCGGGGCCGGGGAGCTGTTTTTT.

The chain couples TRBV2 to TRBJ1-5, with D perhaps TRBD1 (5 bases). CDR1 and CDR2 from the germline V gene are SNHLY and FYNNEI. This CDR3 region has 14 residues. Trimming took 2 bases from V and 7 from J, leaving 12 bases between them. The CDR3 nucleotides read TGTGCCAGCAGTGAACTCGGGGGTTGGCAGCCCCAGCATTTT. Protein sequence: CASSELGGWQPQHF.

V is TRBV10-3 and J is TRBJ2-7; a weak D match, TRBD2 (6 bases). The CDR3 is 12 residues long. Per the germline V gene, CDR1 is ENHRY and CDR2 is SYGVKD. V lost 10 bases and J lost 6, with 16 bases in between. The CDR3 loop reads CATAFAGPEQYF. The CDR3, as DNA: TGTGCCACAGCCTTTGCGGGGCCCGAGCAGTACTTC.

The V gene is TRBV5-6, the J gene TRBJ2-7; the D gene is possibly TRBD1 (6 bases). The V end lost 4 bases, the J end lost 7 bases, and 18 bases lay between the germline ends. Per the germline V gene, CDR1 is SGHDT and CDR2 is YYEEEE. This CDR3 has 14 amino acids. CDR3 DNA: TGTGCCAGCAGCCCACAGGGCCTCATGGGTGAGCAGTACTTC. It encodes CASSPQGLMGEQYF.

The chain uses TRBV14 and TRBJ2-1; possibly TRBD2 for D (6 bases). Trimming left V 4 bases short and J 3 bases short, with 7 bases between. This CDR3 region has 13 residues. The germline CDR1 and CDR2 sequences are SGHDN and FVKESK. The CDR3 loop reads CASSRDFYNEQFF. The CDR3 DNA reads TGTGCCAGCAGCCGGGACTTCTACAATGAGCAGTTCTTC.

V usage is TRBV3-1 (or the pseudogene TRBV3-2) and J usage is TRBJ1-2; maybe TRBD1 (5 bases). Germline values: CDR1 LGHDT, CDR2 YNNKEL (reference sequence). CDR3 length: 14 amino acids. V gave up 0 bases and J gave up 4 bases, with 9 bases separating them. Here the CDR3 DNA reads TGTGCCAGCAGCCAAGATCTGGGGGGCTATGGCTACACCTTC. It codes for CASSQDLGGYGYTF.

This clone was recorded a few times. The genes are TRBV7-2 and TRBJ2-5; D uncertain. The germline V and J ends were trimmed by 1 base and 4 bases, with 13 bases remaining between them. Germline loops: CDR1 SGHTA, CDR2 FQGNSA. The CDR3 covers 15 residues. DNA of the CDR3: TGTGCCAGCAGCTTAGGAGTGGGCAGTGGAGAGACCCAGTACTTC. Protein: CASSLGVGSGETQYF.

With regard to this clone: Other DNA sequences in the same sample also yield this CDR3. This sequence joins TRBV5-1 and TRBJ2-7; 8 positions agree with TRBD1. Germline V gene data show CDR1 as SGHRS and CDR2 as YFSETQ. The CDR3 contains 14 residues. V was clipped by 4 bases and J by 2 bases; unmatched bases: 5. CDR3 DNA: TGCGCCAGCAGCCTGGGACAGGCAGCCTACGAGCAGTACTTC. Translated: CASSLGQAAYEQYF.

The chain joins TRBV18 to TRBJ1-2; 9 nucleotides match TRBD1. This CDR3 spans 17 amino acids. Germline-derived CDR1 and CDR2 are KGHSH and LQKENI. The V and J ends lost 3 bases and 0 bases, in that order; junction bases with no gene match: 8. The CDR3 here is CASSPIMDRGANYGYTF. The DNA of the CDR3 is TGTGCCAGCTCACCGATTATGGACAGGGGAGCTAACTATGGCTACACCTTC.

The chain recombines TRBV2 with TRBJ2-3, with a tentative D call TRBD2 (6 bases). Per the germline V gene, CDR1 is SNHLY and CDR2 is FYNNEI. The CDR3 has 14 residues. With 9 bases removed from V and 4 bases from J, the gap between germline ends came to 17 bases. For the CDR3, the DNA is TGTGCCAGTTGGGCGGGATGGGGTCCAGATACGCAGTATTTT. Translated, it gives CASWAGWGPDTQYF.

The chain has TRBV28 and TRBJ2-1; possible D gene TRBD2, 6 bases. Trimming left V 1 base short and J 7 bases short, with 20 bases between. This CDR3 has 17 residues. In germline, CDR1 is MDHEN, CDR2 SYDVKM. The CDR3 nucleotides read TGTGCCAGCAGTTTATTAGTAGGGTCGGGGGTTCTGAATGAGCAGTTCTTC. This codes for CASSLLVGSGVLNEQFF.

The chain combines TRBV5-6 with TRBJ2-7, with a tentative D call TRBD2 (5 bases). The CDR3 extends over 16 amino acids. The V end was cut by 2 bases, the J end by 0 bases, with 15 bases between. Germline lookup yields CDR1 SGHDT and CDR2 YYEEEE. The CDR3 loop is CASSLVLRDSSYEQYF. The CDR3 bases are TGTGCCAGCAGCTTAGTACTCCGGGATTCCTCCTACGAGCAGTACTTC.

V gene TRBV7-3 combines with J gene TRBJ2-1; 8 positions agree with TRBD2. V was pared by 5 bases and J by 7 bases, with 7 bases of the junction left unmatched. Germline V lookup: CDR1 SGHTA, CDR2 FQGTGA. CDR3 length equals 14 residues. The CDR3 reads CASSPDGGANEQFF. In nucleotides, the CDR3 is TGTGCCAGCAGCCCGGACGGGGGGGCTAATGAGCAGTTCTTC.

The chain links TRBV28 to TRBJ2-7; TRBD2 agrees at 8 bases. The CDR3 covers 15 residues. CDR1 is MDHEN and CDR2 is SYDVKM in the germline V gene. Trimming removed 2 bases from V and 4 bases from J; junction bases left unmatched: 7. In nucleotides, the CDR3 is TGTGCCAGCAGTTTAAACCAGCGGGGGACGTACGAGCAGTACTTC. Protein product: CASSLNQRGTYEQYF.

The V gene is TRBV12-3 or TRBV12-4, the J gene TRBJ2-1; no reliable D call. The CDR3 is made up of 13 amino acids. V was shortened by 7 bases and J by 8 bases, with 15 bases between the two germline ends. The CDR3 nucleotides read TGTGCCAGCACCAACTCCCCGAGGTATGAGCAGTTCTTC. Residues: CASTNSPRYEQFF.

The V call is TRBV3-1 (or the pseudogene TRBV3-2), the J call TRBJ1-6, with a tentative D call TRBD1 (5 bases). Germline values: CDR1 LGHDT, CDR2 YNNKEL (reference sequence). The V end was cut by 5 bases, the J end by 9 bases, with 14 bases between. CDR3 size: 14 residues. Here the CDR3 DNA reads TGTGCCAGCAGCTTAAACAGGCCCCCTTCACCCCTCCACTTT. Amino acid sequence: CASSLNRPPSPLHF.

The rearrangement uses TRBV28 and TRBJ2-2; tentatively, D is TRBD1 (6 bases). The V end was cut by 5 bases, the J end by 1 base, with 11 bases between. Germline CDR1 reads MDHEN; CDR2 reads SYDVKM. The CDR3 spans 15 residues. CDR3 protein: CASSTHRENTGELFF. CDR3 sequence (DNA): TGTGCCAGCAGTACCCACAGGGAGAACACCGGGGAGCTGTTTTTT.